A selection of T cell receptor beta chains follows, all from one sample in a study of memory CD4+ T cells and cytomegalovirus serostatus. Sequenced by immunoSEQ multiplex PCR; TCRdb stores in-frame clones only, minus some. The table includes some 95,000 clones, under 90% detected once. Material for sequencing was memory CD4+ T cells from blood. The receptors come from an adult in good health and CMV-seropositive. Both conserved end residues are part of each CDR3. The D gene is left open where the match is weak. For some rows the clone size is stated as once, few or many, or as a class when expanded; others skip it.

D gene: -
J gene: TRBJ2-2
V gene: TRBV7-9
clone size: -
CDR3 DNA: TGTGCCAGCAGCATCACCGGGGAGCTGTTTTTT
CDR3 protein: CASSITGELFF

D gene: TRBD2
J gene: TRBJ2-2
V gene: TRBV27
clone size: -
CDR3 DNA: TGTGCCAGCAGTTTATCGTTAGCGGGAGGCTGGAACACCGGGGAGCTGTTTTTT
CDR3 protein: CASSLSLAGGWNTGELFF

D gene: -
J gene: TRBJ2-1
V gene: TRBV7-2
clone size: once
CDR3 DNA: TGTGCCAGCAGCCATCCCACGGGTGAGCAGTTCTTC
CDR3 protein: CASSHPTGEQFF

D gene: -
J gene: TRBJ1-1
V gene: TRBV6-1
clone size: -
CDR3 DNA: TGTGCCAGCGGCCGACAGCCCATGAACACTGAAGCTTTCTTT
CDR3 protein: CASGRQPMNTEAFF

D gene: TRBD2
J gene: TRBJ2-7
V gene: TRBV19
clone size: -
CDR3 DNA: TGTGCCAGTAGTACCCTACTAGCGGGAGGCTACGAGCAGTACTTC
CDR3 protein: CASSTLLAGGYEQYF

D gene: TRBD1
J gene: TRBJ2-1
V gene: TRBV7-9
clone size: -
CDR3 DNA: TGTGCCAGCAGCGACAACAGGGGAAACAATGAGCAGTTCTTC
CDR3 protein: CASSDNRGNNEQFF

D gene: -
J gene: TRBJ2-5
V gene: TRBV15
clone size: -
CDR3 DNA: TGTGCCACCAGCAGAGATTTAGAAGAGACCCAGTACTTC
CDR3 protein: CATSRDLEETQYF

D gene: -
J gene: TRBJ1-1
V gene: TRBV9
clone size: -
CDR3 DNA: TGTGCCAGCAGCGTAGGCTCAAGGGGGAACACTGAAGCTTTCTTT
CDR3 protein: CASSVGSRGNTEAFF

D gene: -
J gene: TRBJ1-5
V gene: TRBV6-6
clone size: -
CDR3 DNA: TGTGCCAGCGGGGGACAGCCCCAGCATTTT
CDR3 protein: CASGGQPQHF

D gene: TRBD1
J gene: TRBJ2-2
V gene: TRBV19
clone size: -
CDR3 DNA: TGTGCCAGTAGTCCCCGGACAGGGGGCACCGGGGAGCTGTTTTTT
CDR3 protein: CASSPRTGGTGELFF

D gene: -
J gene: TRBJ2-5
V gene: TRBV15
clone size: -
CDR3 DNA: TGTGCCACCCGGGGCGGACACAGCCAAGAGACCCAGTACTTC
CDR3 protein: CATRGGHSQETQYF

D gene: TRBD1
J gene: TRBJ2-2
V gene: TRBV10-1
clone size: few
CDR3 DNA: TGCGCCAGCAGTCGACAGGGAGTTGACACCGGGGAGCTGTTTTTT
CDR3 protein: CASSRQGVDTGELFF

D gene: TRBD1
J gene: TRBJ1-1
V gene: TRBV6-5
clone size: -
CDR3 DNA: TGTGCCAGCAGTACACAGGGGGCGCCGGCCACTGAAGCTTTCTTT
CDR3 protein: CASSTQGAPATEAFF

D gene: -
J gene: TRBJ2-2
V gene: TRBV7-2
clone size: once
CDR3 DNA: TGTGCCAGCAGCTTGCAGGGTATCGGGGAGCTGTTTTTT
CDR3 protein: CASSLQGIGELFF

D gene: -
J gene: TRBJ2-3
V gene: TRBV19
clone size: -
CDR3 DNA: TGTGCCAGTAGTCGTACCGGGATTTCGGGAAGGACAGATACGCAGTATTTT
CDR3 protein: CASSRTGISGRTDTQYF

D gene: -
J gene: TRBJ1-2
V gene: TRBV5-1
clone size: -
CDR3 DNA: TGCGCCAGCAGCCCCTATGGGGGAGGAGGCTATGGCTACACCTTC
CDR3 protein: CASSPYGGGGYGYTF

D gene: -
J gene: TRBJ1-3
V gene: TRBV6-5
clone size: -
CDR3 DNA: TGTGCCAGCAGTTATGGGGTACTCTCTGGAAACACCATATATTTT
CDR3 protein: CASSYGVLSGNTIYF

D gene: -
J gene: TRBJ2-4
V gene: TRBV19
clone size: once
CDR3 DNA: TGTGCCAGTAGTGACAGATTAGCCAAAAACATTCAGTACTTC
CDR3 protein: CASSDRLAKNIQYF

D gene: TRBD1
J gene: TRBJ2-1
V gene: TRBV6-1
clone size: few
CDR3 DNA: TGTGCCAGCAGTGCCGGGACAGGGAAGGGCAATGAGCAGTTCTTC
CDR3 protein: CASSAGTGKGNEQFF